Following are 11 T cell receptor beta chains from one sample sequenced in a study of human T cells and chemical hapten exposure. Stated time point: patch test 2, 6 weeks after DPC sensitization. Treatment specified: therapeutic diphenylcyclopropenone sensitization with weekly scalp DPC. TCRdb analysed the RACE reads with MiXCR anew, one entry per CDR3 protein. The sample shows a few hundred thousand distinct CDR3 sequences, roughly 6% of them seen only once. Here the sequenced sample was whole blood, taken in connection with sensitization to the hapten diphenylcyclopropenone (DPC). Source of these receptors: a woman between 18 and 29 years old with alopecia areata. Some clones in this sample may be carry-over from other donors' samples.

The sample holds a few counts of this clonotype. The V gene is TRBV28, the J gene TRBJ1-3, with 7 nucleotides matching TRBD1. J was trimmed by 0 bases and V by 4 bases; bases with no gene match: 6. The CDR3 is 16 amino acids. Germline values: CDR1 MDHEN, CDR2 SYDVKM. The CDR3 sequence is CASSSPGQHSGNTIYF. CDR3 DNA: TGTGCCAGCAGTTCCCCGGGACAGCACTCTGGAAACACCATATATTTT.

This clonotype was seen at least ten times. The V gene is TRBV18, the J gene TRBJ2-1, with 11 bases fitting TRBD1. The V segment lost 1 base and the J segment 6 bases; nucleotides outside the gene matches: 8. Germline V gene lookup returns CDR1 KGHSH and CDR2 LQKENI. This CDR3 is built from 17 residues. The CDR3 reads CASSPLPGTGGSNEQFF. CDR3 in DNA: TGTGCCAGCTCACCACTTCCCGGGACAGGGGGATCCAATGAGCAGTTCTTC.

This clonotype was seen many times. V is TRBV6-2 or TRBV6-3 and J is TRBJ1-2, with D hard to call. V shed 2 bases and J shed 2 bases, with 21 bases lying between them. From germline, CDR1 is MNHEY and CDR2 SVGEGT. CDR3 length: 18 amino acids. Here the CDR3 DNA reads TGTGCCAGCAGTTACCCCTCTCTCCAGGAGACTTTGAACTATGGCTACACCTTC. Translated, it gives CASSYPSLQETLNYGYTF.

This chain joins TRBV3-1 and TRBJ2-2, with 8 bases that match TRBD2. V lost 0 bases and J lost 6; bases outside the gene matches: 0. The CDR3 length is 14 residues. The germline gives CDR1 LGHDT, CDR2 YNNKEL (reference sequence). The DNA for the CDR3 is TGTGCCAGCAGCCAAGATAGCGGGGCCGGGGAGCTGTTTTTT. Residues: CASSQDSGAGELFF.

This clonotype was counted between two and nine times. The genes are TRBV29-1 and TRBJ1-2; no reliable D call. The CDR3 is 11 amino acids. V was cut by 1 base and J by 6 bases, with 6 bases left in between. Per germline, CDR1 SQVTM and CDR2 ANQGSEA. As DNA, the CDR3 is TGCAGCGTTGAAGGGTCGGATGGCTACACCTTC. Its translation: CSVEGSDGYTF.

This chain links TRBV4-3 with TRBJ2-7; D is uncertain. The CDR3 sequence is 13 residues long. The ends were cut back, 0 bases at V and 4 bases at J, with 7 bases in the middle. The germline V gene encodes CDR1 LGHNA and CDR2 YSLEER. The CDR3 is CASSQDLLYEQYF. In DNA, the CDR3 is TGCGCCAGCAGCCAAGATTTACTGTACGAGCAGTACTTC.

This clonotype turned up a few times. The chain employs TRBV2 and TRBJ1-2; a possible D gene is TRBD1 (5 bases). Germline V gene lookup returns CDR1 SNHLY and CDR2 FYNNEI. V was cut by 4 bases and J by 7 bases, with 10 bases left in between. The CDR3 is 12 amino acids. The CDR3 here is CASSAGPTGYTF. In DNA form, the CDR3 reads TGTGCCAGCAGTGCGGGGCCAACTGGCTACACCTTC.

In this sample, this clonotype turned up many times. The chain combines TRBV18 with TRBJ1-2; D remains unclear. Trimming removed 4 bases from V and 2 bases from J, with 11 bases in between. Germline assignment: CDR1 KGHSH and CDR2 LQKENI. The CDR3 runs 14 residues. Here the CDR3 DNA reads TGTGCCAGCTCACTGAACGCAGAGAACTATGGCTACACCTTC. Translation gives CASSLNAENYGYTF.

Many counts were recorded for this clonotype. This chain uses TRBV20-1 with TRBJ1-6; 9 nucleotides match TRBD1. Trimming took 4 bases from V and 9 from J; bases not matched to a gene: 10. The CDR3 spans 15 residues. Germline assignment: CDR1 DFQATT and CDR2 SNEGSKA (reference sequence). This CDR3 reads CSAKGGTGITSPLHF. The CDR3 DNA sequence: TGCAGTGCTAAAGGCGGGACAGGGATAACTTCACCCCTCCACTTT.

This clonotype was seen ten or more times. V and J are TRBV7-2 and TRBJ1-4; D unresolved. Germline values: CDR1 SGHTA, CDR2 FQGNSA. This CDR3 has 15 amino acids. Deletions cut 5 bases from V and 7 bases from J, with 17 bases between. The CDR3 loop is CASSPSMWEGEKLFF. The DNA for the CDR3 is TGTGCCAGCAGCCCGTCCATGTGGGAGGGTGAAAAACTGTTTTTT.

This clonotype was observed many times. This sequence joins TRBV27 and TRBJ1-1; maybe TRBD1 (5 bases). Between the trimmed V and J ends, which lost 5 bases and 5 bases, there was a span of 15 bases. The CDR3 has 14 amino acids. From germline, CDR1 is MNHEY and CDR2 SMNVEV (reference sequence). Here the CDR3 DNA reads TGTGCCAGCAGTCCCCAGGGCTTCAGGACTGAAGCTTTCTTT. Amino acids: CASSPQGFRTEAFF.